This TCR beta chain derives from a study of early T cells in non-severe SARS-CoV-2 infection. Study-wide context: It was bulk RNA from unsorted whole blood that was sequenced, and the chains were unpaired.

Attachment of unique molecular identifiers was made to individual cDNA molecules. TCRdb passed the 5' RACE reads through MiXCR, listing each CDR3 protein once. This sample has approximately 48,000 distinct CDR3 sequences, with about a tenth found just once. CDR3 length: 15 residues. CDR1 and CDR2 (germline): MDHEN, SYDVKM. V was pared by 0 bases and J by 4 bases, with 13 bases between. This clonotype has at least ten counts. Antigen: not known. Study conclusions and caveats: VDJdb-based annotation leaned toward anti-spike CD8 responses and missed private and CD4 specificities.

The sequenced material came from whole blood. This sequence was found in an adult who was a healthcare worker with PCR-confirmed SARS-CoV-2 infection or an uninfected control (not recorded which). The chain uses TRBV28 and TRBJ2-7, with a possible D match to TRBD2 (7 bases). In nucleotides, the CDR3 is TGTGCCAGCAGTTTATGGGGGGGGCGCGGGTACGAGCAGTACTTC. Translating it yields CASSLWGGRGYEQYF.